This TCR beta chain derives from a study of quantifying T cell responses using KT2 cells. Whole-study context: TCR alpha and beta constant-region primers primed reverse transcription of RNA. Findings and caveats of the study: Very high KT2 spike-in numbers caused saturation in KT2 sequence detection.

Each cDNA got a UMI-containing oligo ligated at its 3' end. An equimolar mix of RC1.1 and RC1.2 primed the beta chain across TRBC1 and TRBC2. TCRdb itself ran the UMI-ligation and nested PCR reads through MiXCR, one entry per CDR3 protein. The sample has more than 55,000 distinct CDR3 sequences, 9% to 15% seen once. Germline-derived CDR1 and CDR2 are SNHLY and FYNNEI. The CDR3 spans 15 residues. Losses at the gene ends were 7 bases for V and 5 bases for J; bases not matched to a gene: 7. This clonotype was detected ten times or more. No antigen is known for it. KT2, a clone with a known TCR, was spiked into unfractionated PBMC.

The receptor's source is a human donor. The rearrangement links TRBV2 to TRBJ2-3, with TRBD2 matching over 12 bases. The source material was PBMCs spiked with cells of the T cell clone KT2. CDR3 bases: TGTGCCAGCACTCGGACTAGCGGGGATAGAGATACGCAGTATTTT. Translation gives CASTRTSGDRDTQYF. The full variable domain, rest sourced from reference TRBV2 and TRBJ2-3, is EPEVTQTPSHQVTQMGQEVILRCVPISNHLYFYWYRQILGQKVEFLVSFYNNEISEKSEIFDDQFSVERPDGSNFTLKIRSTKLEDSAMYFCASTRTSGDRDTQYFGPGTRLTVL.